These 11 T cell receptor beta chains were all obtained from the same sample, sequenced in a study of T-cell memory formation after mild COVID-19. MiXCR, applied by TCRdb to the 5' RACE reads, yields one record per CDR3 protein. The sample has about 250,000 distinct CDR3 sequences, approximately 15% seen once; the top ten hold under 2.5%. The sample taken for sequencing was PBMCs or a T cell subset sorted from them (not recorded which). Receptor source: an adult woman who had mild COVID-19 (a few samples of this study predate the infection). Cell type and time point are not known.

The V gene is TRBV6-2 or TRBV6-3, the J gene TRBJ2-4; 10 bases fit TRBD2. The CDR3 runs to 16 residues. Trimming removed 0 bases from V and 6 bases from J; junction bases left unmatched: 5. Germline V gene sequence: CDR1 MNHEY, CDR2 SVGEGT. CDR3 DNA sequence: TGTGCCAGCAGTTACTCTCTAGCGGGAGTTTTAAACATTCAGTACTTC. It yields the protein CASSYSLAGVLNIQYF.

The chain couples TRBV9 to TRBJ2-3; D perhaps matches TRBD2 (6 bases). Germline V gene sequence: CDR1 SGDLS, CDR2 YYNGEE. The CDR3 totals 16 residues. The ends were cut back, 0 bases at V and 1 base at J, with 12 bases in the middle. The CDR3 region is CASSVGSGVRTDTQYF. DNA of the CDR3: TGTGCCAGCAGCGTAGGATCGGGGGTCCGCACAGATACGCAGTATTTT.

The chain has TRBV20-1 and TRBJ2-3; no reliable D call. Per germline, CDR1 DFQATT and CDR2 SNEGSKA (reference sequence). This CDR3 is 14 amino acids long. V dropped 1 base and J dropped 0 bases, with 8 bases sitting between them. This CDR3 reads CSARVSTSTDTQYF. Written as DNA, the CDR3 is TGCAGTGCTAGAGTTTCGACAAGCACAGATACGCAGTATTTT.

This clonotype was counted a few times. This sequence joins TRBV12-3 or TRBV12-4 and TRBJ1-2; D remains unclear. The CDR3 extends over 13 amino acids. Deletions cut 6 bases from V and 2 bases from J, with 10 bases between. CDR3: CASSQNRNYGYTF. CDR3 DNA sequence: TGTGCCAGCAGCCAGAACCGCAACTATGGCTACACCTTC.

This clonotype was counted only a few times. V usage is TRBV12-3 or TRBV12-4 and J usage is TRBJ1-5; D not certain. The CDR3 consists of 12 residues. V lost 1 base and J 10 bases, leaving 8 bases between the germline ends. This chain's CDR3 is CASSLDQAPQHF. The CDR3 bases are TGTGCCAGCAGTTTAGACCAGGCTCCCCAGCATTTT.

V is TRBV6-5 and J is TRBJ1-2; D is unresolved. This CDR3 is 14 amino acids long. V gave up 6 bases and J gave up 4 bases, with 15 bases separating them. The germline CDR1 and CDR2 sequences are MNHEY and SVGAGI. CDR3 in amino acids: CASSTTTTGYGYTF. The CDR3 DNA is TGTGCCAGCAGCACCACAACAACGGGCTATGGCTACACCTTC.

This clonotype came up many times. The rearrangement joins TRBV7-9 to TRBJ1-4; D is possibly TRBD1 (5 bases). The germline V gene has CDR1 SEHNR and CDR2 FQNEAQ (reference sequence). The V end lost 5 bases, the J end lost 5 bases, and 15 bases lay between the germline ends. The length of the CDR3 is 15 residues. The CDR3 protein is CASSPSSRGNEKLFF. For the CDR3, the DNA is TGTGCCAGCAGCCCCAGTAGCCGGGGGAATGAAAAACTGTTTTTT.

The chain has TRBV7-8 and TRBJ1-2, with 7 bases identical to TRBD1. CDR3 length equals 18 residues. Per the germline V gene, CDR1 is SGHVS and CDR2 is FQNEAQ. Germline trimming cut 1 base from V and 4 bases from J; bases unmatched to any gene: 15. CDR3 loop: CASSLEGFRGGAGYGYTF. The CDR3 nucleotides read TGTGCCAGCAGCTTAGAGGGCTTCCGAGGGGGCGCCGGCTATGGCTACACCTTC. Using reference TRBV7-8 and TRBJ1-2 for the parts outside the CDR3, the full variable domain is GAGVSQSPRYKVAKRGQDVALRCDPISGHVSLFWYQQALGQGPEFLTYFQNEAQLDKSGLPSDRFFAERPEGSVSTLKIQRTQQEDSAVYLCASSLEGFRGGAGYGYTFGSGTRLTVV.

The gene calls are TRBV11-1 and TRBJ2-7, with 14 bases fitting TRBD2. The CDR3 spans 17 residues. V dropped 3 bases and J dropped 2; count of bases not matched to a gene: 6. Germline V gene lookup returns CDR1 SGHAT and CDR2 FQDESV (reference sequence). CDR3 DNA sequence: TGTGCCAGCAGCTTCGGGACTAGCGGGAGCTCGGCCTACGAGCAGTACTTC. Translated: CASSFGTSGSSAYEQYF. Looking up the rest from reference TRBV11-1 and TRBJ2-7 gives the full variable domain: EAEVAQSPRYKITEKSQAVAFWCDPISGHATLYWYRQILGQGPELLVQFQDESVVDDSQLPKDRFSAERLKGVDSTLKIQPAELGDSAMYLCASSFGTSGSSAYEQYFGPGTRLTVT.

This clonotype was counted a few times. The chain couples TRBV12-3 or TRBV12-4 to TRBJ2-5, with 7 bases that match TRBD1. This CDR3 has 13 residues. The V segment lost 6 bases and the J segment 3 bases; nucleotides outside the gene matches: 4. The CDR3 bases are TGTGCCAGCAGGAGGGACAGCGAAGAGACCCAGTACTTC. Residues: CASRRDSEETQYF.

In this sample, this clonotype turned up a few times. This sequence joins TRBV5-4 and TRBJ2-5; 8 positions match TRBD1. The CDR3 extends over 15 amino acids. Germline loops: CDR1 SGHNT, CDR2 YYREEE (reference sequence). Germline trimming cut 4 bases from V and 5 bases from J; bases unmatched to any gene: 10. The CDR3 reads CASSHRDRSGETQYF. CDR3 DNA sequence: TGTGCCAGCAGCCACCGGGACAGGAGTGGTGAGACCCAGTACTTC.